The 17 T cell receptor beta chains listed next were all sequenced from one sample in a study of blood T cell repertoires in COVID-19. The repertoire was sequenced with immunoSEQ multiplex PCR; TCRdb's copy has only in-frame clones and lacks some. The sample shows 100,000 to 150,000 clones, around 86% of them seen only once. The sample comprised peripheral blood. The receptor source for this set is a man aged 45-65 years with active COVID-19.

V gene TRBV9 combines with J gene TRBJ2-3; 7 bases map to TRBD2. Germline values: CDR1 SGDLS, CDR2 YYNGEE. This CDR3 comprises 17 residues. The ends lost 4 bases at V and 0 bases at J; junction bases unmatched: 11. The CDR3: CASSSGLGVTSTDTQYF. The CDR3 DNA sequence: TGTGCCAGCAGCTCAGGACTAGGTGTCACTAGCACAGATACGCAGTATTTT.

The chain recombines TRBV12-5 with TRBJ2-3; 8 bases line up with TRBD2. Germline lookup yields CDR1 LGHNT and CDR2 FRNRAP. J gave up 2 bases and V 1 base, and 5 bases lay outside the gene matches. This CDR3 comprises 16 residues. The CDR3 region has the DNA TGTGCTAGTGGTTTGGGGGCGGGGGGATTCACAGATACGCAGTATTTT. Translating it yields CASGLGAGGFTDTQYF.

This chain connects TRBV11-1 to TRBJ1-1; no definite D call. Germline values: CDR1 SGHAT, CDR2 FQDESV (reference sequence). There are 13 residues in the CDR3. Trimming left V 3 bases short and J 5 bases short, with 10 bases between. The CDR3 here is CASSFVRGTEAFF. Here the CDR3 DNA reads TGTGCCAGCAGCTTCGTAAGAGGAACTGAAGCTTTCTTT.

Concerning this clone: Other DNA variants within this sample encode the same CDR3. The chain carries TRBV7-9 and TRBJ2-2, with 8 bases lining up with TRBD1. This CDR3 is built from 14 residues. J was trimmed by 3 bases and V by 3 bases; bases with no gene match: 0. Germline CDR1 is SEHNR and CDR2 is FQNEAQ (reference sequence). The CDR3 is CASSLTGDTGELFF. In DNA, the CDR3 is TGTGCCAGCAGCTTGACAGGGGACACCGGGGAGCTGTTTTTT.

The DNA for the CDR3 is TGTGCCAGCAGCCACAACAGGGGCGGCCGGTACGAGCAGTACTTC. Its protein is CASSHNRGGRYEQYF. The chain uses TRBV14 and TRBJ2-7; TRBD1 agrees at 7 bases. Germline V gene data show CDR1 as SGHDN and CDR2 as FVKESK. V trimming: 3 bases; J trimming: 4 bases; junction bases outside the gene matches: 9. The CDR3 runs 15 residues.

The gene calls are TRBV5-1 and TRBJ1-5; D unresolved. Trimming pared 4 bases from V and 7 bases from J, leaving 12 bases between. The germline CDR1 and CDR2 sequences are SGHRS and YFSETQ. CDR3 length: 13 amino acids. The chain's CDR3 is CASSEGPGQPQHF. The CDR3 DNA sequence: TGCGCCAGCAGCGAAGGGCCGGGACAGCCCCAGCATTTT.

This clone was observed a few times. V is TRBV5-4 and J is TRBJ1-6; 9 bases align to TRBD1. In germline, CDR1 is SGHNT, CDR2 YYREEE (reference sequence). The CDR3 totals 14 residues. The trim removed 3 bases at V and 9 bases at J, leaving 4 bases unmatched. CDR3 amino acids: CASSWDRDSSPLHF. CDR3 bases: TGTGCCAGCAGCTGGGACAGGGATAGTTCACCCCTCCACTTT.

This chain connects TRBV2 to TRBJ1-6; 9 nucleotides align to TRBD1. CDR3 size: 13 residues. Looked up from germline, CDR1 is SNHLY and CDR2 is FYNNEI. V was clipped by 8 bases and J by 7 bases; unmatched bases: 3. CDR3 bases: TGTGCCAGCCAAGGACAGGGGAATTCACCCCTCCACTTT. Its protein is CASQGQGNSPLHF.

This chain links TRBV7-9 with TRBJ2-7; 7 bases are a match to TRBD1. V lost 5 bases to trimming and J lost 3 bases; unmatched junction nucleotides: 10. The germline V gene encodes CDR1 SEHNR and CDR2 FQNEAQ (reference sequence). CDR3 size: 15 residues. The DNA of the CDR3 is TGTGCCAGCAGCCCCGGGACAGTGTTACTCTACGAGCAGTACTTC. Amino acids: CASSPGTVLLYEQYF.

The gene calls are TRBV19 and TRBJ2-5; TRBD1 matches 7 bases. Germline-derived CDR1 and CDR2 are LNHDA and SQIVND (reference sequence). The CDR3 spans 16 residues. J gave up 2 bases and V 3 bases, and 9 bases lay outside the gene matches. CDR3 amino acids: CASSIETGSGQETQYF. For the CDR3, the DNA is TGTGCCAGTAGTATCGAGACAGGGAGTGGGCAAGAGACCCAGTACTTC.

The rearrangement joins TRBV9 to TRBJ2-2, with 14 bases identical to TRBD2. The germline CDR1 and CDR2 sequences are SGDLS and YYNGEE. There are 18 residues in the CDR3. The V and J ends lost 3 bases and 4 bases, in that order; junction bases with no gene match: 8. DNA for the CDR3: TGTGCCAGCAGCGGTACCGGGACTAGCGGGGGCGGCACCGGGGAGCTGTTTTTT. Amino acids: CASSGTGTSGGGTGELFF.

This clone occurred once. V usage is TRBV2 and J usage is TRBJ2-4; D unclear. V shed 7 bases and J shed 4 bases, with 8 bases lying between them. The CDR3 runs to 12 residues. Germline CDR1 SNHLY, CDR2 FYNNEI. CDR3 region: CASTEEKNIQYF. The CDR3 DNA sequence: TGTGCCAGCACTGAGGAGAAAAACATTCAGTACTTC.

In the case of this clone: A junction end diverges from the germline sequence, so it may reflect a read error. The chain is built from TRBV18 and TRBJ2-7, with unresolved D. CDR1 and CDR2 from the germline V gene are KGHSH and LQKENI. There are 14 residues in the CDR3. For the CDR3, the DNA is TGTGCCAGCTCTCCCCCATCAGCCGGGTACGGGCAGTACTTC. Its protein is CASSPPSAGYGQYF.

V and J are TRBV4-1 and TRBJ1-4; the D is unclear. Trimming took off 4 bases at V and 6 bases at J, with 3 bases between the two ends. CDR1 and CDR2 (germline): MGHRA, YSYEKL. The CDR3 is 11 amino acids. The CDR3 nucleotides read TGCGCCAGCAGCCCTTATGAAAAACTGTTTTTT. Its translation is CASSPYEKLFF.

The chain links TRBV7-2 to TRBJ1-2, with a weak D call TRBD1 (5 bases). The CDR3 extends over 14 amino acids. Trimming left V 4 bases short and J 8 bases short, with 17 bases between. The germline CDR1 and CDR2 sequences are SGHTA and FQGNSA. The CDR3 region is CASSSPVPAGGYTF. The CDR3 nucleotides are TGTGCCAGCAGCTCCCCTGTCCCAGCAGGGGGCTACACCTTC.

V gene TRBV11-2 combines with J gene TRBJ1-5, with D unclear. V was clipped by 2 bases and J by 5 bases, with 7 bases between them. Germline V gives CDR1 SGHAT, CDR2 FQNNGV. The CDR3 totals 13 residues. Written as DNA, the CDR3 is TGTGCCAGCAGCTTAAAAACGGATCAGCCCCAGCATTTT. This sequence encodes CASSLKTDQPQHF.

V gene TRBV5-4 combines with J gene TRBJ2-3; maybe TRBD1 (5 bases). There are 13 residues in the CDR3. From germline, CDR1 is SGHNT and CDR2 YYREEE (reference sequence). V lost 2 bases and J lost 6, with 10 bases in between. The CDR3 region is CASSFEPGDTQYF. CDR3 bases: TGTGCCAGCAGCTTCGAACCAGGGGATACGCAGTATTTT.